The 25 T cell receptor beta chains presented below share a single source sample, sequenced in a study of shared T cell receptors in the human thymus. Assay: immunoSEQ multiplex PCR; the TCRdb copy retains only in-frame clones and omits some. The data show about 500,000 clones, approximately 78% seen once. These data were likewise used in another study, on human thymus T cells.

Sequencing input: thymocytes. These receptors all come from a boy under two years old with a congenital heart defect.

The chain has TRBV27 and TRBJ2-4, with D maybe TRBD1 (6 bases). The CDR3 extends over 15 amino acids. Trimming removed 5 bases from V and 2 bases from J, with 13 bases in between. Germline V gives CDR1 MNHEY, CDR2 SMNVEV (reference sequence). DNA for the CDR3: TGTGCCAGCAGTGTCTCGGGACATCCCAAAAACATTCAGTACTTC. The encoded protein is CASSVSGHPKNIQYF.

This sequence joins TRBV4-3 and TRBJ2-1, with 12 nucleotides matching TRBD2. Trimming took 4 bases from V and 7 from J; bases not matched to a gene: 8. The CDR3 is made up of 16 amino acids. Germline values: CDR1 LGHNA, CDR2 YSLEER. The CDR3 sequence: CASSLRLAGEENEQFF. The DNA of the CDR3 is TGCGCCAGCAGCCTACGACTAGCGGGAGAGGAGAATGAGCAGTTCTTC.

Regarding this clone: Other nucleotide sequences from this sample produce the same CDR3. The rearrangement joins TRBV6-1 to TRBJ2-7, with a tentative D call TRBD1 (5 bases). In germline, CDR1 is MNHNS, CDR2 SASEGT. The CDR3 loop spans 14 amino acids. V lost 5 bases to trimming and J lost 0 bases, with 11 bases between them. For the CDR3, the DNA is TGTGCCAGCAGTCCCGACAGAACCTCCTACGAGCAGTACTTC. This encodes CASSPDRTSYEQYF.

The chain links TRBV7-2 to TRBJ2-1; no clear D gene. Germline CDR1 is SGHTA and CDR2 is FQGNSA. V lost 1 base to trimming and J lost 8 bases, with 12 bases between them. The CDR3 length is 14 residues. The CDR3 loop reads CASSLVLAGDEQFF. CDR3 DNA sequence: TGTGCCAGCAGCTTAGTTTTAGCCGGCGATGAGCAGTTCTTC.

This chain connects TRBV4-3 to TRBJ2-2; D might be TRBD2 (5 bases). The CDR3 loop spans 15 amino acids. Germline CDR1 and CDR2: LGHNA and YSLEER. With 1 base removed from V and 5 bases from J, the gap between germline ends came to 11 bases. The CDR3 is CASSQVVTGTGELFF. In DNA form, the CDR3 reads TGCGCCAGCAGCCAAGTGGTGACGGGGACCGGGGAGCTGTTTTTT.

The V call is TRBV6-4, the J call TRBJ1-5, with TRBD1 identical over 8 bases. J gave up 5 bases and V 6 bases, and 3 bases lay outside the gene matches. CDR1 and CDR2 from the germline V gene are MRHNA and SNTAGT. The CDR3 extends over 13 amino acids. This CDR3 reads CASSRDRYQPQHF. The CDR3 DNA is TGTGCCAGCAGCCGGGACAGGTATCAGCCCCAGCATTTT.

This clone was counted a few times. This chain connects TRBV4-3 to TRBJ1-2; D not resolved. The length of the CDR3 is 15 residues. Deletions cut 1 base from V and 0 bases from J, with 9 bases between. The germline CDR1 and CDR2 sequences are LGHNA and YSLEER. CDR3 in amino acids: CASSQVRRSNYGYTF. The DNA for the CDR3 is TGCGCCAGCAGCCAAGTCCGGAGGTCTAACTATGGCTACACCTTC.

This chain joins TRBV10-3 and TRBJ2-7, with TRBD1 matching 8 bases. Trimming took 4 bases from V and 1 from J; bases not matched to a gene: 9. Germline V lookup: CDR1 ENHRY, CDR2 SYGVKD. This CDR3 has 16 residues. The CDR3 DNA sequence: TGTGCCATCAGTGCCTTAAGGACAGGGCATTCCTACGAGCAGTACTTC. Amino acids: CAISALRTGHSYEQYF.

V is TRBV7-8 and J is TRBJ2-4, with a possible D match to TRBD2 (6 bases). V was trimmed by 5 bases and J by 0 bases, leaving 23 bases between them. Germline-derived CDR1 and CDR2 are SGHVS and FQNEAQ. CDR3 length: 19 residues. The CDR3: CASSPEGAGLPLAKNIQYF. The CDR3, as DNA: TGTGCCAGCAGCCCGGAGGGAGCGGGCCTCCCCCTAGCCAAAAACATTCAGTACTTC.

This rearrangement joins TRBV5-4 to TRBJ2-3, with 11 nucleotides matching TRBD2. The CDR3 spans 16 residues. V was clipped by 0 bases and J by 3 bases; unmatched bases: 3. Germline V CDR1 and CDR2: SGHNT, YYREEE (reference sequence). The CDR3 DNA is TGTGCCAGCAGCTTGGAGGGACTAGCGGCGACAGATACGCAGTATTTT. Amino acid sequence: CASSLEGLAATDTQYF.

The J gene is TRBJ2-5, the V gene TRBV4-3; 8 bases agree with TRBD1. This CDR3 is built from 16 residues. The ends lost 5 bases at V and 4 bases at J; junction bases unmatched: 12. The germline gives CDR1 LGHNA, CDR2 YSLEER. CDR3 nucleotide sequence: TGCGCCAGCAGCTGGGTCGCGGACAGGGAAGGAGAGACCCAGTACTTC. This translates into CASSWVADREGETQYF.

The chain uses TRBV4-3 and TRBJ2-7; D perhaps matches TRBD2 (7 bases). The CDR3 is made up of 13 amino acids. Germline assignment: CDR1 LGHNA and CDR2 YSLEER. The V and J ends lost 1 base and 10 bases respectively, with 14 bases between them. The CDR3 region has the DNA TGCGCCAGCAGCCAAGGGCCGGGGGGCCAACAGTACTTC. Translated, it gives CASSQGPGGQQYF.

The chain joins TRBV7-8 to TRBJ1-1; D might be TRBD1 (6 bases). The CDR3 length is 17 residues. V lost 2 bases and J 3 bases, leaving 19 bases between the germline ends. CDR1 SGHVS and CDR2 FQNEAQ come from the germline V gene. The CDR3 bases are TGTGCCAGCAGCTTAACGGCAGGGGTAAAAATTGACACTGAAGCTTTCTTT. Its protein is CASSLTAGVKIDTEAFF.

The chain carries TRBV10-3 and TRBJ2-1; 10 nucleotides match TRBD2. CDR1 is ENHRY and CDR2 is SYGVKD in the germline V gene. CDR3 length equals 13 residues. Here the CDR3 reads CASEAGGYNEQFF. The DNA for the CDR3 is TGTGCTTCTGAAGCGGGAGGGTACAATGAGCAGTTCTTC.

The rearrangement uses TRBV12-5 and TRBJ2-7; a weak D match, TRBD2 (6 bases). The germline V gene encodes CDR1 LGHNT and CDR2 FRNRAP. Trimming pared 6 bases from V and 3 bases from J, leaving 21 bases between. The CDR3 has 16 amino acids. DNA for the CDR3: TGTGCTAGTGGGGCCCCAGGGAGGCAGGGTTACTACGAGCAGTACTTC. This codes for CASGAPGRQGYYEQYF.

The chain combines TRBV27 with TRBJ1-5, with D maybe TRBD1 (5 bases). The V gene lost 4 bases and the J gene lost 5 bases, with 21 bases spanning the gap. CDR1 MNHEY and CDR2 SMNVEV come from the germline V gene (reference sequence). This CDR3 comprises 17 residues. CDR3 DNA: TGTGCCAGCAGTTCGACCCGGGACTCCCGTGGGTATCAGCCCCAGCATTTT. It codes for CASSSTRDSRGYQPQHF.

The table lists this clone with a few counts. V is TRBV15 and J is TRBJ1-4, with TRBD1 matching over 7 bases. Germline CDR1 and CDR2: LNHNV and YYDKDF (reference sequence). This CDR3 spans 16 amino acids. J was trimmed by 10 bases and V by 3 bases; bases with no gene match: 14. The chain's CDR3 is CATSRPQGPRWGKLFF. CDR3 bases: TGTGCCACCAGCAGGCCACAGGGGCCCCGGTGGGGAAAACTGTTTTTT.

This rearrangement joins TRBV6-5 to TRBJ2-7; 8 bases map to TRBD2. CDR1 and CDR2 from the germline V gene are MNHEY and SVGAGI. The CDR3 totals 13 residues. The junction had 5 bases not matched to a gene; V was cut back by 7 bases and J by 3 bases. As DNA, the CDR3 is TGTGCCAGCATGCCCGGGGGGGGCTACGAGCAGTACTTC. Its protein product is CASMPGGGYEQYF.

CDR3 sequence reads: CASSPGGLAGVNEQFF. CDR3 nucleotide sequence: TGCGCCAGCAGCCCAGGTGGACTAGCGGGAGTTAATGAGCAGTTCTTC. The chain links TRBV4-3 to TRBJ2-1, with 13 nucleotides matching TRBD2. CDR3 length equals 16 residues. The V gene end was trimmed by 4 bases and the J gene end by 7 bases; junction bases not matched to a gene: 7. Germline V gives CDR1 LGHNA, CDR2 YSLEER.

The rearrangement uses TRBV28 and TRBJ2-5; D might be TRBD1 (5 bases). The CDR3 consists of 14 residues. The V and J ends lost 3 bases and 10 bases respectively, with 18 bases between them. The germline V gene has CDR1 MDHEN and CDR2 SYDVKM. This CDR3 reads CASSLGQEGVRQYF. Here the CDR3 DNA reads TGTGCCAGCAGTTTGGGGCAGGAAGGGGTGCGCCAGTACTTC. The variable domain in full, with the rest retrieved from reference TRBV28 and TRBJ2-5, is DVKVTQSSRYLVKRTGEKVFLECVQDMDHENMFWYRQDPGLGLRLIYFSYDVKMKEKGDIPEGYSVSREKKERFSLILESASTNQTSMYLCASSLGQEGVRQYFGPGTRLLVL.

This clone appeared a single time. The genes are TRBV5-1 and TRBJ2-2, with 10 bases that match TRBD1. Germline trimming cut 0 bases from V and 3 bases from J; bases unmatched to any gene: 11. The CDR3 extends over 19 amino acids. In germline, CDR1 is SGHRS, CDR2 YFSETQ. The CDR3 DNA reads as TGCGCCAGCAGCTTGGGGCGTGGGGACAGGGGAGCGGACACCGGGGAGCTGTTTTTT. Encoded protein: CASSLGRGDRGADTGELFF.

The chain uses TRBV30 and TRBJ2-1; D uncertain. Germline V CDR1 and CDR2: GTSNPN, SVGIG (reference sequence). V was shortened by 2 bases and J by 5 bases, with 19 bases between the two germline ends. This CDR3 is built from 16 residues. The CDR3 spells CAWSTPLRRRHNEQFF. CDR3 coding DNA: TGTGCCTGGAGTACCCCCCTGAGGCGGAGACACAATGAGCAGTTCTTC.

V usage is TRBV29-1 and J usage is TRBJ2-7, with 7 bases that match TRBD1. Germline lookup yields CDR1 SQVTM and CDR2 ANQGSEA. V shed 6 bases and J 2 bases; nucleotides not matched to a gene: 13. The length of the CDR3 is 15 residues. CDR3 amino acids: CSVNLLDRIAYEQYF. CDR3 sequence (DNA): TGCAGCGTCAACTTGTTGGACAGGATTGCCTACGAGCAGTACTTC.

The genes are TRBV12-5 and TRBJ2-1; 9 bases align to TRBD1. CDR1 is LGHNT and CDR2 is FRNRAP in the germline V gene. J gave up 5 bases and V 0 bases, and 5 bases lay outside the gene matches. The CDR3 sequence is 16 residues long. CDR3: CASGLVRTGGHNEQFF. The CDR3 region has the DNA TGTGCTAGTGGTTTGGTAAGAACAGGGGGCCACAATGAGCAGTTCTTC.

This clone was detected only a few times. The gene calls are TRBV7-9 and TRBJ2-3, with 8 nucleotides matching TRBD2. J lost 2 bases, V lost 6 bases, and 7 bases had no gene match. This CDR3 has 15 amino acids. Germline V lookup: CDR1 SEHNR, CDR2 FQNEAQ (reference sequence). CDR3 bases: TGTGCCAGCAGAGCACTAGCGGAATTCACAGATACGCAGTATTTT. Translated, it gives CASRALAEFTDTQYF.